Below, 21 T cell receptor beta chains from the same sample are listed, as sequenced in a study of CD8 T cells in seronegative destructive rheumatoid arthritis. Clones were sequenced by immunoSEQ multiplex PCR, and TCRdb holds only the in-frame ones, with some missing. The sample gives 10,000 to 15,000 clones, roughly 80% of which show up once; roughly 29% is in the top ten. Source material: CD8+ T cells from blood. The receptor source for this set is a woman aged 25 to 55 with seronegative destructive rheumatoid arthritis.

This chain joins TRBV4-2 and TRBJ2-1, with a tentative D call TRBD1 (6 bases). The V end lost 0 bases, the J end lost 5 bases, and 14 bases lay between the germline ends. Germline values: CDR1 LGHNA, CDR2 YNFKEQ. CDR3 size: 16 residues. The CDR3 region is CASSQDPWTADNEQFF. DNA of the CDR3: TGTGCCAGCAGCCAAGACCCCTGGACAGCTGACAATGAGCAGTTCTTC.

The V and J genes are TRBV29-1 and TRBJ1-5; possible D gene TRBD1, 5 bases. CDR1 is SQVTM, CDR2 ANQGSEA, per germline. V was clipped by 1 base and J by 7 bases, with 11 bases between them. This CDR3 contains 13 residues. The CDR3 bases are TGCAGCGTTGAAGGATCGGGGGAACAGCCCCAGCATTTT. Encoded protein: CSVEGSGEQPQHF.

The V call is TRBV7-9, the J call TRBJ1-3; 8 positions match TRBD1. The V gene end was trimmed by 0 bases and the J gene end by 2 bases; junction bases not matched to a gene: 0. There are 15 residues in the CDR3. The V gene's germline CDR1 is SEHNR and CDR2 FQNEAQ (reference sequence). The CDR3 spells CASSLAGQAGNTIYF. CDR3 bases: TGTGCCAGCAGCTTAGCGGGACAGGCTGGAAACACCATATATTTT.

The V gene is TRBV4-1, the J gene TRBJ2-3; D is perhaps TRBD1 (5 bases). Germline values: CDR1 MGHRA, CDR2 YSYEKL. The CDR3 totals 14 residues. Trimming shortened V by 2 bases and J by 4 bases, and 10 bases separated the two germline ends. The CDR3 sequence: CASSQTGNADTQYF. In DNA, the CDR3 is TGCGCCAGCAGCCAAACAGGAAACGCAGATACGCAGTATTTT.

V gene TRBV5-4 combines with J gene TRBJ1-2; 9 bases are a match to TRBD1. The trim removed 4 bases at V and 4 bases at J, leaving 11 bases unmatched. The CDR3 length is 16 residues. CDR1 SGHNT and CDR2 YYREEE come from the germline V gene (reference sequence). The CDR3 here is CASSMDRGSSFYGYTF. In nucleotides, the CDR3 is TGTGCCAGCAGCATGGACAGGGGTTCGAGTTTCTATGGCTACACCTTC.

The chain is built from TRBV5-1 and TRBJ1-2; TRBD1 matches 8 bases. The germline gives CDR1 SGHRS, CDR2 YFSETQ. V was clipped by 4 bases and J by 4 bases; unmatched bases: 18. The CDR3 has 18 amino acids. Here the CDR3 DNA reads TGCGCCAGCAGCCCGGAACCCGGGACAGGACTTTTTGGCTATGGCTACACCTTC. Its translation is CASSPEPGTGLFGYGYTF.

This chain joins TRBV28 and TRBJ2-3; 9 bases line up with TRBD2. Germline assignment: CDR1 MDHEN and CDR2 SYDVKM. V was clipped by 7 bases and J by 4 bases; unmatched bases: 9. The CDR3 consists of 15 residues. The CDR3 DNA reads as TGTGCCAGCACCCGTTGGCGGGGGGGCGCAGATACGCAGTATTTT. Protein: CASTRWRGGADTQYF.

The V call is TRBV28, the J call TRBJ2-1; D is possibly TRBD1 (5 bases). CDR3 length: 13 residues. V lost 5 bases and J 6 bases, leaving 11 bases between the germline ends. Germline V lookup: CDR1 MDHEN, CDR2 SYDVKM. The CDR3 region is CASSPRVFNEQFF. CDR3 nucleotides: TGTGCCAGCAGTCCCAGGGTATTCAATGAGCAGTTCTTC.

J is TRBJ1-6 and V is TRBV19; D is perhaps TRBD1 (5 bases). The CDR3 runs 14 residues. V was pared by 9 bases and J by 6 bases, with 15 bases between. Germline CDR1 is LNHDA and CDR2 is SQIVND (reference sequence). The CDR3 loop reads CASSPGLFNSPLHF. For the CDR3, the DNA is TGTGCCAGCAGTCCGGGACTCTTTAATTCACCCCTCCACTTT.

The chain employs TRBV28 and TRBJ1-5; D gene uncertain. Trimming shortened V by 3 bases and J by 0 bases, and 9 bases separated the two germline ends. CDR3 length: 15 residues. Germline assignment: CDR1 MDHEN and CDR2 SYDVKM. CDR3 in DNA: TGTGCCAGCAGTTTCGACGGAGATAGCAATCAGCCCCAGCATTTT. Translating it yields CASSFDGDSNQPQHF.

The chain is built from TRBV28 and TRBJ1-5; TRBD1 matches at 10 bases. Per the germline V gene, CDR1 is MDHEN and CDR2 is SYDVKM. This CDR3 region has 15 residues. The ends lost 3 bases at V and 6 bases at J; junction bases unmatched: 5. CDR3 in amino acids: CASSFDRGPLQPQHF. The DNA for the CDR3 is TGTGCCAGCAGTTTTGACAGGGGGCCTCTTCAGCCCCAGCATTTT.

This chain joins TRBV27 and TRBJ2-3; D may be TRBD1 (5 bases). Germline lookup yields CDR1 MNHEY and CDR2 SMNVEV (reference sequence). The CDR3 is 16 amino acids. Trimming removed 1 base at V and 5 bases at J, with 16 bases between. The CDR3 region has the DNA TGTGCCAGCAGTTTATACCCAGGGCTAGACAGAGATACGCAGTATTTT. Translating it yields CASSLYPGLDRDTQYF.

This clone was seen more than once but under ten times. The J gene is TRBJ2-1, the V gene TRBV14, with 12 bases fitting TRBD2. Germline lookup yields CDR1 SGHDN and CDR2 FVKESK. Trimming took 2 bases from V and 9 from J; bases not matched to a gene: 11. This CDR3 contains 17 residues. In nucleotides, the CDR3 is TGTGCCAGCAGCCAAAGAAGGGCTAGCGGGGGGGCTATTGAGCAGTTCTTC. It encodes CASSQRRASGGAIEQFF.

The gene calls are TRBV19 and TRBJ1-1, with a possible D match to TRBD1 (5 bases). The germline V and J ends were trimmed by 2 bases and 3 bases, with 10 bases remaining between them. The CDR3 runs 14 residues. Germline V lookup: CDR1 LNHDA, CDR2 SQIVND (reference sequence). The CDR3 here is CASSISAGHTEAFF. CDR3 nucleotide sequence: TGTGCCAGTAGTATATCGGCAGGGCACACTGAAGCTTTCTTT.

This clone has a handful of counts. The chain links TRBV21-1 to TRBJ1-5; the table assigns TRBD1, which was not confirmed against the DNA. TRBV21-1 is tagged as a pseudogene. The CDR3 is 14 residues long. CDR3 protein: CASSLRHVHQPQHF. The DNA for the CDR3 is TGTGCCAGCAGCCTAAGACACGTCCATCAGCCCCAGCATTTT.

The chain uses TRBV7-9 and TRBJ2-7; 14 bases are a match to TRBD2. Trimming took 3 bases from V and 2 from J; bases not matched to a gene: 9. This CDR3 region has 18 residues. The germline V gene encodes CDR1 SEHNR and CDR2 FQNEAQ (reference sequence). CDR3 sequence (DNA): TGTGCCAGCAGCTTCAATTTGGGACTAGCGGGAGTGACCTACGAGCAGTACTTC. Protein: CASSFNLGLAGVTYEQYF. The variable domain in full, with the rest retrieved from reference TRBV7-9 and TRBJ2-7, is DTGVSQNPRHKITKRGQNVTFRCDPISEHNRLYWYRQTLGQGPEFLTYFQNEAQLEKSRLLSDRFSAERPKGSFSTLEIQRTEQGDSAMYLCASSFNLGLAGVTYEQYFGPGTRLTVT.

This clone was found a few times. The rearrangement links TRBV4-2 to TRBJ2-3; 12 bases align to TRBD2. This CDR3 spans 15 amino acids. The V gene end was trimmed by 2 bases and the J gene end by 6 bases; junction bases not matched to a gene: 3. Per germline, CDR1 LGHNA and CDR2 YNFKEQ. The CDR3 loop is CASSQLAGGPDTQYF. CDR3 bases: TGTGCCAGCAGCCAACTAGCGGGGGGGCCTGATACGCAGTATTTT.

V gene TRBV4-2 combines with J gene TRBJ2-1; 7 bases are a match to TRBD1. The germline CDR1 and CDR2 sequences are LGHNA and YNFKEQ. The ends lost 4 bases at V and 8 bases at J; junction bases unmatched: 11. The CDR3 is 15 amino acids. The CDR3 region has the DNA TGTGCCAGCAGCCCCCGACAGGGCGATTATGATGAGCAGTTCTTC. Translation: CASSPRQGDYDEQFF.

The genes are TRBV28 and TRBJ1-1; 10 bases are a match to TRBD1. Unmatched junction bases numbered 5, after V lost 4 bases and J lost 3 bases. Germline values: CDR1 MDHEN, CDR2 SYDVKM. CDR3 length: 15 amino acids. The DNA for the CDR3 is TGTGCCAGCAGTTGGACAGGGGGAGGAGACACTGAAGCTTTCTTT. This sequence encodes CASSWTGGGDTEAFF.

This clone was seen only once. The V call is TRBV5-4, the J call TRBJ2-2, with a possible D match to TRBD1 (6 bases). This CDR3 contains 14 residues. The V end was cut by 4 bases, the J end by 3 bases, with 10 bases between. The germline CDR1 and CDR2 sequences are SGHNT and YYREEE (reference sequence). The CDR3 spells CASSANRDTGELFF. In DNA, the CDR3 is TGTGCCAGCAGCGCAAACAGGGACACCGGGGAGCTGTTTTTT.

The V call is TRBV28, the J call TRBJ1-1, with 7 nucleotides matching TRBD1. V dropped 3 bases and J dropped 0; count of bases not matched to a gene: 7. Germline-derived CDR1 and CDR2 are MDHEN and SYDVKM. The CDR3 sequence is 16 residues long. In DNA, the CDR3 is TGTGCCAGCAGTTTCCCGGGACAGATCATGAACACTGAAGCTTTCTTT. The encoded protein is CASSFPGQIMNTEAFF.